This T cell receptor beta chain stems from a study of beta chain features in type 1 diabetes. As for the study in general: No age, gender or cell yield differences were seen between patients and healthy donors.

Regarding this clone: The antigen is undetermined.

Reverse transcription of all isolated RNA meant that expressed TCRB transcripts were sequenced. Samples of naive, central memory and regulatory T cells yielded a mean of approximately 3.9 million reads. Method: immunoSEQ multiplex PCR; TCRdb's copy keeps in-frame clones and lacks some. Seen here are 150,000 or so clones, approximately 52% observed once, and the top ten hold approximately 0.4%. Study results and limitations: The naive, central memory and Treg TCRB repertoires showed an apparent similarity that was greater among patients than among healthy donors.

The CDR3 sequence is 14 residues long. The germline CDR1 and CDR2 sequences are KGHSH and LQKENI. The V and J ends lost 4 bases and 1 base respectively, with 8 bases between them. CD45RO/CCR7/CD25/CD127/CD95/CD27 separated CD4+ naive, central memory, regulatory and stem cell-like memory cells by sorting. Sequences were obtained from Tregs from blood. This clonotype originated in a young man in good health. V is TRBV18 and J is TRBJ1-3, with D possibly being TRBD1 (5 bases). The CDR3, as DNA: TGTGCCAGCTCACACGGGACTTCTGGAAACACCATATATTTT. Translation: CASSHGTSGNTIYF.